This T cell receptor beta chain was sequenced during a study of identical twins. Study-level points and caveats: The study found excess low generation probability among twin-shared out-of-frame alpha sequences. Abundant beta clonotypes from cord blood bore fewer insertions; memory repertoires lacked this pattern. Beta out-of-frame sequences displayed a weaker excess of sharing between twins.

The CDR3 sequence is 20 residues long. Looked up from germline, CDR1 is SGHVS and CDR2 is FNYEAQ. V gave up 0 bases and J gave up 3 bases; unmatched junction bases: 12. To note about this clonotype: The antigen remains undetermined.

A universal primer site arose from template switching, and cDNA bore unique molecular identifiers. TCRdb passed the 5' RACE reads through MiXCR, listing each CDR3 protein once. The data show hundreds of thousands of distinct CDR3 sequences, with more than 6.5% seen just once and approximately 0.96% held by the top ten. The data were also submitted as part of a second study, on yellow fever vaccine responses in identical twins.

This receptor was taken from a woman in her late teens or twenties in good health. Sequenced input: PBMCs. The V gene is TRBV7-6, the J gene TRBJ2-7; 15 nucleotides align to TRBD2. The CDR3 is CASSLAAGTSGRRGGYEQYF. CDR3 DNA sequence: TGTGCCAGCAGCTTAGCGGCCGGGACTAGCGGGAGGAGGGGAGGCTACGAGCAGTACTTC.